Shown below are 27 T cell receptor beta chains from a single sample sequenced in a study of PD-L1 blockade in urothelial cancer. The protocol was immunoSEQ multiplex PCR, while the TCRdb copy is restricted to in-frame clones and leaves out a portion. The top ten clones hold about 16% of a sample with tens of thousands of clones, 90% of them seen once. Sequenced material: PBMCs, taken around atezolizumab (anti-PD-L1) treatment. The receptors were sampled from a woman in her sixties or seventies with urothelial cancer.

J is TRBJ2-2 and V is TRBV29-1; 10 bases match TRBD2. Germline loops: CDR1 SQVTM, CDR2 ANQGSEA. The trim removed 6 bases at V and 6 bases at J, leaving 13 bases unmatched. The CDR3 has 16 amino acids. DNA for the CDR3: TGCAGCGTCCTTTCATCTAGCGGGAGTATTTCCGGGGAGCTGTTTTTT. Its translation is CSVLSSSGSISGELFF.

V usage is TRBV11-2 and J usage is TRBJ2-2; 8 bases are a match to TRBD1. This CDR3 is 17 amino acids long. With 4 bases clipped from V and 6 bases from J, the junction kept 13 bases outside the gene matches. CDR1 and CDR2 from the germline V gene are SGHAT and FQNNGV. The CDR3 loop reads CASSSLHLDRDAGELFF. In nucleotides, the CDR3 is TGTGCCAGCAGCTCTTTGCACCTGGACAGGGACGCCGGGGAGCTGTTTTTT. Looking up the rest from reference TRBV11-2 and TRBJ2-2 gives the full variable domain: EAGVAQSPRYKIIEKRQSVAFWCNPISGHATLYWYQQILGQGPKLLIQFQNNGVVDDSQLPKDRFSAERLKGVDSTLKIQPAKLEDSAVYLCASSSLHLDRDAGELFFGEGSRLTVL.

The V and J genes are TRBV6-1 and TRBJ1-2; a weak D match, TRBD1 (5 bases). V lost 0 bases, J lost 4 bases, and 12 bases lay in between. From germline, CDR1 is MNHNS and CDR2 SASEGT. The CDR3 spans 15 residues. CDR3 DNA: TGTGCCAGCAGTGAAGCGCTAAGGACAATCTATGGCTACACCTTC. Encoded protein: CASSEALRTIYGYTF.

The V and J genes are TRBV7-3 and TRBJ2-3, with 8 bases aligning to TRBD2. Germline values: CDR1 SGHTA, CDR2 FQGTGA. The CDR3 sequence is 15 residues long. The V segment lost 5 bases and the J segment 6 bases; nucleotides outside the gene matches: 10. CDR3 sequence reads: CASSPEGLELDTQYF. The CDR3, as DNA: TGTGCCAGCAGCCCAGAGGGACTAGAGTTGGATACGCAGTATTTT.

This clone has only a few counts. The CDR3 region is CASSLEAADTQYF. The CDR3 nucleotides read TGTGCCAGCAGCTTAGAGGCGGCAGATACGCAGTATTTT. This chain connects TRBV11-3 to TRBJ2-3; D is ambiguous. This CDR3 region has 13 residues. The V gene lost 0 bases and the J gene lost 4 bases, with 5 bases spanning the gap. Germline CDR1 is SGHNT and CDR2 is YENEEA.

CDR3 loop: CASSLLAGVSYNEQFF. The DNA for the CDR3 is TGTGCCAGCAGCCTATTAGCGGGAGTGTCCTACAATGAGCAGTTCTTC. This chain links TRBV9 with TRBJ2-1, with TRBD2 matching 9 bases. J lost 1 base, V lost 4 bases, and 6 bases had no gene match. This CDR3 contains 16 residues. The germline V gene has CDR1 SGDLS and CDR2 YYNGEE.

CDR3 loop: CATSTTGQPNEQFF. Here the CDR3 DNA reads TGTGCCACCAGCACTACGGGACAGCCAAATGAGCAGTTCTTC. The chain combines TRBV15 with TRBJ2-1; 7 bases line up with TRBD1. The CDR3 runs 14 residues. J lost 7 bases, V lost 4 bases, and 7 bases had no gene match. The germline CDR1 and CDR2 sequences are LNHNV and YYDKDF (reference sequence).

The chain links TRBV18 to TRBJ1-5; 12 bases are shared with TRBD1. This CDR3 comprises 14 residues. CDR1 and CDR2 from the germline V gene are KGHSH and LQKENI. Trimming at V came to 6 bases and at J to 11 bases, leaving 8 bases not matched to a gene. CDR3 in amino acids: CASSLGQGAGSQHF. The CDR3 nucleotides read TGTGCCAGCTCGCTGGGACAGGGGGCTGGGTCCCAGCATTTT.

A note on this clone: One junction end disagrees with the germline gene, perhaps due to a read error. J is TRBJ1-1 and V is TRBV29-1; TRBD1 might be the D (5 bases). The CDR3 is 13 residues long. CDR1 and CDR2 (germline): SQVTM, ANQGSEA. CDR3 in DNA: TGCAGCGTAGAAGATGGGGGGGGCACTGAAGCTTTCTTT. Protein sequence: CSVEDGGGTEAFF.

This clone was seen only once. The chain links TRBV29-1 to TRBJ1-1; D call uncertain. This CDR3 has 13 residues. Per germline, CDR1 SQVTM and CDR2 ANQGSEA. Trimming removed 4 bases at V and 4 bases at J, with 13 bases between. CDR3 sequence: CSVGLRVSTEAFF. The DNA for the CDR3 is TGCAGCGTTGGGCTGAGGGTGAGCACTGAAGCTTTCTTT.

CDR3 loop: CASRGQGIQPQHF. The CDR3 DNA sequence: TGTGCCAGCAGAGGACAGGGGATTCAGCCCCAGCATTTT. J is TRBJ1-5 and V is TRBV2; TRBD1 agrees at 9 bases. After removal of 6 bases from V and 6 bases from J, the junction contained 3 bases not matched to a gene. Germline V lookup: CDR1 SNHLY, CDR2 FYNNEI. This CDR3 has 13 amino acids.

The chain employs TRBV7-9 and TRBJ2-7, with D maybe TRBD1 (5 bases). Trimming left V 6 bases short and J 2 bases short, with 14 bases between. This CDR3 has 14 residues. The germline V gene encodes CDR1 SEHNR and CDR2 FQNEAQ (reference sequence). The CDR3 sequence is CASRKSGSAYEQYF. The CDR3 DNA reads TGTGCCAGCAGAAAGTCAGGGTCGGCCTACGAGCAGTACTTC.

The chain combines TRBV7-2 with TRBJ1-1; no definite D call. Germline V lookup: CDR1 SGHTA, CDR2 FQGNSA. Trimming pared 2 bases from V and 1 base from J, leaving 8 bases between. The CDR3 runs to 14 residues. CDR3 in amino acids: CASSLSPGNTEAFF. CDR3 nucleotides: TGTGCCAGCAGCTTATCCCCAGGGAACACTGAAGCTTTCTTT.

The V gene is TRBV2, the J gene TRBJ1-3; D may be TRBD1 (5 bases). The CDR3 has 14 amino acids. V gave up 4 bases and J gave up 0 bases, with 7 bases separating them. The germline CDR1 and CDR2 sequences are SNHLY and FYNNEI. CDR3 residues: CASSGTLSGNTIYF. The CDR3 coding sequence is TGTGCCAGCAGTGGGACACTCTCTGGAAACACCATATATTTT.

The chain couples TRBV5-1 to TRBJ2-7, with TRBD1 matching over 7 bases. The V and J ends lost 5 bases and 4 bases, in that order; junction bases with no gene match: 15. The CDR3 is 16 residues long. Germline CDR1 is SGHRS and CDR2 is YFSETQ. CDR3 loop: CASSFVSRDSGYEQYF. For the CDR3, the DNA is TGCGCCAGCAGTTTTGTTTCCCGGGACAGTGGATACGAGCAGTACTTC.

This clone occurred a few times. The J gene is TRBJ1-3, the V gene TRBV5-4, with D maybe TRBD1 (5 bases). The germline gives CDR1 SGHNT, CDR2 YYREEE (reference sequence). The CDR3 loop spans 15 amino acids. Trimming pared 4 bases from V and 0 bases from J, leaving 11 bases between. In DNA form, the CDR3 reads TGTGCCAGCAGCCTGGGCGGGGCCTCTGGAAACACCATATATTTT. Amino acids: CASSLGGASGNTIYF. The complete variable domain, with remaining parts taken from reference TRBV5-4 and TRBJ1-3, reads ETGVTQSPTHLIKTRGQQVTLRCSSQSGHNTVSWYQQALGQGPQFIFQYYREEENGRGNFPPRFSGLQFPNYSSELNVNALELDDSALYLCASSLGGASGNTIYFGEGSWLTVV.

J is TRBJ2-7 and V is TRBV29-1; weak D call: TRBD1 (5 bases). The germline V and J ends were trimmed by 2 bases and 3 bases, with 5 bases remaining between them. CDR1 SQVTM and CDR2 ANQGSEA come from the germline V gene. The CDR3 consists of 11 residues. In DNA form, the CDR3 reads TGCAGCGTTGAAAGGGGCTACGAGCAGTACTTC. It is translated as CSVERGYEQYF.

V gene TRBV29-1 combines with J gene TRBJ2-2; no firm D call. Germline CDR1 reads SQVTM; CDR2 reads ANQGSEA. This CDR3 comprises 14 residues. V lost 5 bases, J lost 3 bases, and 13 bases lay in between. The CDR3 bases are TGCAGCGTTTCCCGAGCGCTTTACACCGGGGAGCTGTTTTTT. Translated: CSVSRALYTGELFF.

The chain couples TRBV5-6 to TRBJ2-1, with D possibly matching TRBD1 (5 bases). V lost 0 bases and J 8 bases, leaving 18 bases between the germline ends. This CDR3 has 16 residues. Germline loops: CDR1 SGHDT, CDR2 YYEEEE. The CDR3 sequence: CASSLAIQGPLDEQFF. Written as DNA, the CDR3 is TGTGCCAGCAGCTTGGCCATTCAGGGCCCTCTGGATGAGCAGTTCTTC.

This clone has a handful of counts. This chain uses TRBV27 with TRBJ1-1; 9 bases line up with TRBD1. The trim removed 7 bases at V and 1 base at J, leaving 13 bases unmatched. This CDR3 spans 17 amino acids. Germline V gene sequence: CDR1 MNHEY, CDR2 SMNVEV (reference sequence). The CDR3, as DNA: TGTGCCAGCACCTCCTCCGGGACAGGGAGGGCGAACACTGAAGCTTTCTTT. It is translated as CASTSSGTGRANTEAFF.

This sequence joins TRBV27 and TRBJ2-7; 9 bases line up with TRBD2. After removal of 4 bases from V and 2 bases from J, the junction contained 3 bases not matched to a gene. The V gene's germline CDR1 is MNHEY and CDR2 SMNVEV (reference sequence). CDR3 length: 14 amino acids. CDR3 in amino acids: CASSYSGGPYEQYF. The CDR3 DNA sequence: TGTGCCAGCAGTTATAGCGGGGGACCCTACGAGCAGTACTTC.

The rearrangement links TRBV28 to TRBJ1-5; D perhaps matches TRBD1 (5 bases). There are 15 residues in the CDR3. Germline values: CDR1 MDHEN, CDR2 SYDVKM. V lost 1 base and J 7 bases, leaving 14 bases between the germline ends. CDR3 sequence: CASSLLGQGGQPQHF. CDR3 nucleotides: TGTGCCAGCAGTTTATTAGGGCAGGGTGGACAGCCCCAGCATTTT.

V is TRBV28 and J is TRBJ2-6, with a tentative D call TRBD1 (6 bases). The length of the CDR3 is 17 residues. V lost 5 bases, J lost 0 bases, and 14 bases lay in between. The V gene's germline CDR1 is MDHEN and CDR2 SYDVKM. The CDR3 region has the DNA TGTGCCAGCAGTACCGCGGACAGCTACTCTGGGGCCAACGTCCTGACTTTC. It is translated as CASSTADSYSGANVLTF.

The chain joins TRBV19 to TRBJ2-2, with 10 bases identical to TRBD1. V was clipped by 9 bases and J by 4 bases; unmatched bases: 11. This CDR3 is 16 amino acids long. Germline lookup yields CDR1 LNHDA and CDR2 SQIVND (reference sequence). In nucleotides, the CDR3 is TGTGCCAGCGCCTCTCGGACAGGGGGAGGCACCGGGGAGCTGTTTTTT. Translation gives CASASRTGGGTGELFF.

The rearrangement joins TRBV2 to TRBJ1-4, with TRBD1 matching 8 bases. V dropped 7 bases and J dropped 8; count of bases not matched to a gene: 18. The CDR3 contains 17 residues. Germline loops: CDR1 SNHLY, CDR2 FYNNEI. The CDR3 is CASKLVAGGGYKEKLFF. The CDR3 DNA reads TGTGCCAGCAAACTAGTGGCAGGGGGCGGTTATAAGGAAAAACTGTTTTTT.

As DNA, the CDR3 is TGTGCCAGCATCCTTTCGAGCGGGGGATCCTACAATGAGCAGTTCTTC. Protein sequence: CASILSSGGSYNEQFF. This chain links TRBV28 with TRBJ2-1; 8 bases agree with TRBD2. The germline CDR1 and CDR2 sequences are MDHEN and SYDVKM. The CDR3 loop spans 16 amino acids. The trim removed 7 bases at V and 1 base at J, leaving 9 bases unmatched.

This clone was counted a few times. The chain carries TRBV29-1 and TRBJ1-1; TRBD1 agrees at 7 bases. V shed 6 bases, J shed 4 bases, and the junction held 8 bases outside the gene matches. The V gene's germline CDR1 is SQVTM and CDR2 ANQGSEA. The CDR3 loop spans 13 amino acids. DNA of the CDR3: TGCAGCGTGGATGAAACAGGGGTCACTGAAGCTTTCTTT. Amino acid sequence: CSVDETGVTEAFF.